This T cell receptor beta chain stems from a study of T cell repertoires in cytomegalovirus infection. General observations from the study: Summed public TCR beta family frequency identified CMV carriers bearing the relevant HLA. The response measured ex vivo was dominated by TCR beta clonotypes (HLA-C-restricted and CMV-specific).

On this clonotype itself: The antigen remains unidentified.

Per the germline V gene, CDR1 is LNHDA and CDR2 is SQIVND (reference sequence). Trimming pared 7 bases from V and 2 bases from J, leaving 6 bases between. The CDR3 length is 13 residues. TCRdb fed the reads into MiXCR, producing one record per CDR3 protein. The table has 400,000 to 550,000 distinct CDR3 sequences, approximately 11% seen once. This TCR derives from a human donor in good health (CMV status not recorded). Some clones in this sample may be carry-over from other donors' samples. Sequenced sample: PBMCs. The chain couples TRBV19 to TRBJ2-6; D gene uncertain. CDR3 DNA: TGTGCCAGTACCCGTGCTGGGGCCAACGTCCTGACTTTC. Its translation is CASTRAGANVLTF.